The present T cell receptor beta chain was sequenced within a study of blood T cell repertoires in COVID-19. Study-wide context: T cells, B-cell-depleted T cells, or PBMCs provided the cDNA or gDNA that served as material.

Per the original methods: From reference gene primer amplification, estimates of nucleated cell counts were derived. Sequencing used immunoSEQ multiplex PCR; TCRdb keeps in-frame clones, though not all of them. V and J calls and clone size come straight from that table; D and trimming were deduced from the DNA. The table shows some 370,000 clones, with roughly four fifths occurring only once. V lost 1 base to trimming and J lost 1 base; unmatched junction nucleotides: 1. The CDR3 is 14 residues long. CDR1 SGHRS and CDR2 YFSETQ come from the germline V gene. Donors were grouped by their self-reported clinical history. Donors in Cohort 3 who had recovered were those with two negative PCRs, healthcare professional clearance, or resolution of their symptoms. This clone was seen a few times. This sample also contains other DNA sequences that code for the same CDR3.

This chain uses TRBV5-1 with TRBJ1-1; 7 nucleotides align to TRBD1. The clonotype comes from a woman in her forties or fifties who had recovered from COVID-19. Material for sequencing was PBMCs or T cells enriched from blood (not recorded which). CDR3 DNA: TGCGCCAGCAGCTTGACAGGGGCGAACACTGAAGCTTTCTTT. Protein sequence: CASSLTGANTEAFF.